Included here is one T cell receptor (beta chain) sequence, with context. The data are from a study of shared clonotypes between healthy human individuals. This CDR3 has 15 residues. Germline V gene sequence: CDR1 SGHRS, CDR2 YFSETQ. The V end lost 4 bases, the J end lost 0 bases, and 11 bases lay between the germline ends. Naive CD4+ cells were CD45RA-selected; the remaining cells were memory. The authors' processing: Junction-only sequences without quality scores came from ImmunoSEQ, so filtering differed. Sequencing used immunoSEQ multiplex PCR; TCRdb keeps in-frame clones, though not all of them. V and J calls and clone size are as listed in that table; D and trimming were resolved from the DNA. The table shows about 1.1 million clones, with 60% to 80% occurring only once.

This chain connects TRBV5-1 to TRBJ1-3; maybe TRBD1 (6 bases). The sequence derives from a young man in good health. Some clones in this sample may be carry-over from other donors' samples. Sequencing input: memory CD4+ T cells from PBMCs. The subset is: CD45RA-negative fraction. Written as DNA, the CDR3 is TGCGCCAGCAGCCCTGGACAGACCTCTGGAAACACCATATATTTT. Translating gives CASSPGQTSGNTIYF.